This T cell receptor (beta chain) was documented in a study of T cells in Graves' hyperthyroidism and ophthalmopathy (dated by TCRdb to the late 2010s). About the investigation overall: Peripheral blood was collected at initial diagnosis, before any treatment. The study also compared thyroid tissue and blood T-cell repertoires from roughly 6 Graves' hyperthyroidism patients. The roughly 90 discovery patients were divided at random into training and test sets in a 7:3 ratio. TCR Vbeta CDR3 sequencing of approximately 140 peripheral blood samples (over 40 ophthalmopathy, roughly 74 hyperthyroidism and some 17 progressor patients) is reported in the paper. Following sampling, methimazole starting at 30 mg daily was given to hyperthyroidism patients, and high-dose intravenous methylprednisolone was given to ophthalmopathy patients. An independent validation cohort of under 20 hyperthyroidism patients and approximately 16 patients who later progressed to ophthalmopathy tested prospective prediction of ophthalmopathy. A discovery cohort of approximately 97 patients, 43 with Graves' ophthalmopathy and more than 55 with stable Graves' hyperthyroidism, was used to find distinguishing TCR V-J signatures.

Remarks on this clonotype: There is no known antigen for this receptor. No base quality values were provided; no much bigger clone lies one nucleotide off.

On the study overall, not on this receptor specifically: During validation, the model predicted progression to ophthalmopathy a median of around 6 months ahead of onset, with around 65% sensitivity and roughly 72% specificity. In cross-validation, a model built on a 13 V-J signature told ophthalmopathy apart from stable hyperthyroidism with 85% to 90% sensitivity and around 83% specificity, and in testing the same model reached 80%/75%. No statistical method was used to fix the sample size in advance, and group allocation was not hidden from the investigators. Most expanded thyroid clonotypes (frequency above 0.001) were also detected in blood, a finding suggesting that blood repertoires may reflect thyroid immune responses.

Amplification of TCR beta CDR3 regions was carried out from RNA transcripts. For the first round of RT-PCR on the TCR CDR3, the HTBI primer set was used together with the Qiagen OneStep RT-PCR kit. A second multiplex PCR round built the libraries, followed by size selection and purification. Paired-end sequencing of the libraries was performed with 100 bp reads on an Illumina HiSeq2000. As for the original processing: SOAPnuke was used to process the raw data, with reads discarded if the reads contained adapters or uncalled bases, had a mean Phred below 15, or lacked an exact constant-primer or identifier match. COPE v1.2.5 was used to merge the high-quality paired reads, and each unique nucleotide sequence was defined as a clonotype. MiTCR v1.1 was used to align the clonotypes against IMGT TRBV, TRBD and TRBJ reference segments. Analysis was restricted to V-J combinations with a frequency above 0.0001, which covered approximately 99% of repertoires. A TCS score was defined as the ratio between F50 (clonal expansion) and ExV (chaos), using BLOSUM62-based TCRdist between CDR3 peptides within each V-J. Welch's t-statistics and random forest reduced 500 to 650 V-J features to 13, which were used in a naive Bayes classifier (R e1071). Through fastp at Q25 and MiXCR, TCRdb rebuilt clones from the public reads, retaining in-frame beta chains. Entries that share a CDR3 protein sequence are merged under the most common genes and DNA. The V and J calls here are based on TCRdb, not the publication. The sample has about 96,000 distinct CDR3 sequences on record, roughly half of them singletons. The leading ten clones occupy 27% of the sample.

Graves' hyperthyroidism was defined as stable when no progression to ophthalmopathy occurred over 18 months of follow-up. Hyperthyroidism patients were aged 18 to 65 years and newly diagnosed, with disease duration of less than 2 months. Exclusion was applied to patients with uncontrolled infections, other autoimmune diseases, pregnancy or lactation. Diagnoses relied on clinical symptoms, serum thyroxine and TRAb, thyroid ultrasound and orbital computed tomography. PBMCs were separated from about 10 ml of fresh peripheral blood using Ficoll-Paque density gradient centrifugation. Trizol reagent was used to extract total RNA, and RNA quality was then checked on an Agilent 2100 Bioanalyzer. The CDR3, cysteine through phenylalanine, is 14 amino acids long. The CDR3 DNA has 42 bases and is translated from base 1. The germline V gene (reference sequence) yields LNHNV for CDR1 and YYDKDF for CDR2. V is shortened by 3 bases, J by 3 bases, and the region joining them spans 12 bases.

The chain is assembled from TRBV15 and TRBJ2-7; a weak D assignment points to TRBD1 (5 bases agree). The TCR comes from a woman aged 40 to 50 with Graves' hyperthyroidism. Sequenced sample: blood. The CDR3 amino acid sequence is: CATSSLWGGYEQYF. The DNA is TGTGCCACCAGCAGCTTATGGGGCGGCTACGAGCAGTACTTC.